The rows below give T cell receptor beta chains drawn from one sample of a study of T cells of healthy individuals. TCRdb independently ran MiXCR on the 5' RACE reads; one entry per CDR3 protein. The repertoire includes nearly 100,000 distinct CDR3 sequences, around 17% of them detected once, and around 6.4% sits in the top ten. Every receptor here comes from a human donor in good health. Each CDR3 is given with its conserved first and last residue. A D gene is named only where the DNA matches it firmly. Only part of the rows carry a size: once, few, many, or a class if the clone is expanded.

V: TRBV30; D: -; size: many; J: TRBJ1-3; DNA: TGTGCCGTAACACTGGGGACCTCTGGAAACACCATATATTTT; CDR3: CAVTLGTSGNTIYF
V: TRBV7-8; D: -; size: -; J: TRBJ1-5; DNA: TGTGCCAGCAGCTTAGCGTTTCAGCCCCAGCATTTT; CDR3: CASSLAFQPQHF
V: TRBV20-1; D: -; size: many; J: TRBJ1-5; DNA: TGCAGTGCTAGAGTACCCCGGGACACGACGCAGCCCCAGCATTTT; CDR3: CSARVPRDTTQPQHF
V: TRBV7-6; D: -; size: many; J: TRBJ1-5; DNA: TGTGCCAGCAGCTCCGACAGCCGCAATCAGCCCCAGCATTTT; CDR3: CASSSDSRNQPQHF
V: TRBV28; D: TRBD2; size: once; J: TRBJ2-3; DNA: TGTGCCGGGGCTAGCGGGTGGGATACGCAGTATTTT; CDR3: CAGASGWDTQYF
V: TRBV20-1; D: TRBD1; size: -; J: TRBJ1-1; DNA: TGCAGTGCTAGAGGGGCCGGGACAGCGGCTTTCTTT; CDR3: CSARGAGTAAFF
V: TRBV28; D: TRBD1; size: many; J: TRBJ1-2; DNA: TGTGCCAGCAGTATTACAGTGGGACAGGGGATTGATGGCTACACCTTC; CDR3: CASSITVGQGIDGYTF
V: TRBV20-1; D: -; size: -; J: TRBJ2-6; DNA: TGCAGTGCTAGAGAAGTTGCACGGAGCTCTGGGGCCAACGTCCTGACTTTC; CDR3: CSAREVARSSGANVLTF
V: TRBV12-3/TRBV12-4; D: -; size: many; J: TRBJ2-2; DNA: TGTGCCAGCGACGACAGTTCCACCGGGGAGCTGTTTTTT; CDR3: CASDDSSTGELFF
V: TRBV2; D: TRBD1; size: few; J: TRBJ2-3; DNA: TGTGCCAGCAGTGCCACAGGGGGCAAGGGAGATACGCAGTATTTT; CDR3: CASSATGGKGDTQYF
V: TRBV5-1; D: -; size: -; J: TRBJ2-5; DNA: TGCGCCAGCACTCCTGGGAACTACCAAGAGACCCAGTACTTC; CDR3: CASTPGNYQETQYF